One and the same sample provided the 9 T cell receptor beta chains below, sequenced in a study of cytomegalovirus exposure and HLA in healthy donors. The study ran its PCR with 60 Vbeta and 13 Jbeta primers. The repertoire was sequenced with immunoSEQ multiplex PCR; TCRdb's copy has only in-frame clones and lacks some. The data show about 140,000 clones, more than 75% seen once. Sequencing was carried out using PBMCs. The receptors derive from a man aged 45-65 years in good health and CMV-seronegative.

This chain uses TRBV21-1 with TRBJ2-3; the table names TRBD1, a call not compared with the DNA. TRBV21-1 is described as a pseudogene. The CDR3 runs 16 residues. DNA for the CDR3: TGTGCCAGCAGCAAAGTCAGGGGCCGCTCCCGAGATACGCAGTATTTT. It is translated as CASSKVRGRSRDTQYF.

The CDR3 sequence is CASSFGRVTDTQYF. CDR3 nucleotides: TGCGCCAGCAGCTTCGGCAGGGTCACAGATACGCAGTATTTT. V and J are TRBV5-1 and TRBJ2-3, with D perhaps matching TRBD1 (5 bases). The V and J ends lost 2 bases and 2 bases respectively, with 9 bases between them. Germline V gene data show CDR1 as SGHRS and CDR2 as YFSETQ. The CDR3 has 14 residues.

This clone was seen a handful of times. The chain joins TRBV6-1 to TRBJ2-1, with D possibly TRBD2 on 5 matching bases. Trimming left V 4 bases short and J 5 bases short, with 9 bases between. The CDR3 loop spans 13 amino acids. The germline CDR1 and CDR2 sequences are MNHNS and SASEGT. The CDR3 nucleotides are TGTGCCAGCAGTGTCGTCGGGGACAATGAGCAGTTCTTC. Protein: CASSVVGDNEQFF.

The V call is TRBV6-6, the J call TRBJ2-3; D is unresolved. The CDR3 sequence is 13 residues long. V was clipped by 4 bases and J by 8 bases, with 13 bases between them. Per the germline V gene, CDR1 is MNHNY and CDR2 is SVGAGI (reference sequence). The CDR3 region is CASSSASSGTQYF. The CDR3 bases are TGTGCCAGCAGTTCGGCCTCGTCGGGTACGCAGTATTTT.

The genes are TRBV7-3 and TRBJ2-1; 9 bases are a match to TRBD1. CDR1 is SGHTA and CDR2 is FQGTGA in the germline V gene. V shed 2 bases, J shed 5 bases, and the junction held 4 bases outside the gene matches. There are 15 residues in the CDR3. The CDR3 region has the DNA TGTGCCAGCAGCTTAGAGGGGACAGGGAACAATGAGCAGTTCTTC. Its protein product is CASSLEGTGNNEQFF.

This chain connects TRBV11-3 to TRBJ1-3; D ambiguous. There are 12 residues in the CDR3. V lost 2 bases to trimming and J lost 7 bases, with 6 bases between them. CDR1 and CDR2 from the germline V gene are SGHNT and YENEEA. The CDR3 bases are TGTGCCAGCAGCTTAAGCCGGAACACCATATATTTT. Amino acids: CASSLSRNTIYF.

The chain is built from TRBV4-2 and TRBJ1-6; 8 bases line up with TRBD1. V dropped 2 bases and J dropped 6; count of bases not matched to a gene: 12. CDR1 and CDR2 from the germline V gene are LGHNA and YNFKEQ. This CDR3 has 18 residues. The CDR3 bases are TGTGCCAGCAGCCAATACAGAACCGGGACAGGACCTAATTCACCCCTCCACTTT. Protein product: CASSQYRTGTGPNSPLHF.

This clone has more than one count but fewer than ten. The chain combines TRBV5-1 with TRBJ1-1, with 8 positions matching TRBD1. The CDR3 totals 15 residues. The V gene's germline CDR1 is SGHRS and CDR2 YFSETQ. V lost 4 bases to trimming and J lost 1 base; unmatched junction nucleotides: 6. CDR3 loop: CASSPRTGSNTEAFF. The DNA for the CDR3 is TGCGCCAGCAGCCCCAGGACAGGGTCGAACACTGAAGCTTTCTTT.

The chain combines TRBV7-2 with TRBJ1-5; weak D call: TRBD1 (6 bases). In germline, CDR1 is SGHTA, CDR2 FQGNSA. V was pared by 5 bases and J by 4 bases, with 12 bases between. The CDR3 contains 14 residues. Here the CDR3 DNA reads TGTGCCAGCAGCCCGCGACAGGCAAATCAGCCCCAGCATTTT. It yields the protein CASSPRQANQPQHF.